This T cell receptor (beta chain) emerged from a study of shared clonotypes between healthy human individuals. General study results and limits: With few donors, the genetic and exposure-history diversity represented was limited. A handful of donors showed sharing of approximately 5% of naive CD4 clonotypes. Memory subsets generally showed lower estimated richness than naive subsets.

Concerning this clone itself: Its antigen is unknown.

V lost 5 bases to trimming and J lost 2 bases; unmatched junction nucleotides: 8. The V gene's germline CDR1 is SGHTA and CDR2 FQGNSA. This CDR3 has 16 amino acids. In the authors' workflow: ImmunoSEQ supplied junction-only sequences lacking quality scores, so filtering was different. Generated by immunoSEQ multiplex PCR, the TCRdb table keeps only in-frame clones and is missing some. The V and J calls and clone size were taken over from that table, and D and trimming were inferred from the DNA. The data hold about 180,000 clones, with over 85% observed a single time. This TCR came from a woman aged 30 to 39 in good health. The sequencing input was naive CD4+ T cells sorted from blood. Subset: CD45RA+ positively selected. The chain employs TRBV7-2 and TRBJ2-7; TRBD2 aligns across 11 bases. The CDR3 DNA follows: TGTGCCAGCAGCCCCCGGACTAGCGGGCTTACCTACGAGCAGTACTTC. Its protein product is CASSPRTSGLTYEQYF.